Included here is one TCR beta chain sequence, with context. The sample belongs to a study of technical replicates of blood from a few donors. Sequencing used immunoSEQ multiplex PCR; TCRdb keeps in-frame clones, though not all of them. The sample holds tens of thousands of clones, approximately 97% seen once. This CDR3 is built from 15 residues. Losses at the gene ends were 3 bases for V and 5 bases for J; bases not matched to a gene: 5. CDR1 is MNHEY, CDR2 SVGAGI, per germline. Sequenced sample: T cells isolated from PBMCs. The clonotype originates from a human donor in good health. V is TRBV6-5 and J is TRBJ2-1; 9 nucleotides line up with TRBD1. The CDR3 DNA is TGTGCCAGCAGTTATCCGGGACAGGGAAACAATGAGCAGTTCTTC. Its translation: CASSYPGQGNNEQFF.